These T cell receptor beta chains were read from a single sample in a study of identical twins. MiXCR, applied by TCRdb to the 5' RACE reads, yields one record per CDR3 protein. The repertoire includes under 800,000 distinct CDR3 sequences, 21% of them detected once, and roughly 4% sits in the top ten. The sample also formed part of further work on T cells expressing NK-cell markers.

The sequenced sample was PBMCs. Every receptor here comes from a woman aged 18-29 years in good health. CDR3s include the opening cysteine and the closing phenylalanine or tryptophan. Fields, in order: V gene, J gene, D gene, clone size, CDR3 protein, CDR3 DNA. D genes are given only for firm matches. Only part of the rows carry a size: once, few, many, or a class if the clone is expanded.

>TRBV5-1|TRBJ1-2|TRBD1|few
CASSLGGTGTNYGYTF
TGCGCCAGCAGCTTGGGGGGGACAGGAACTAACTATGGCTACACCTTC
>TRBV7-9|TRBJ2-1|TRBD1|many
CASSRDRDEQFF
TGTGCCAGCAGCCGGGACAGGGATGAGCAGTTCTTC
>TRBV5-1|TRBJ2-5|NA|NA
CASSLGAHSSWETQYF
TGCGCCAGCAGCTTGGGGGCCCATTCTTCTTGGGAGACCCAGTACTTC
>TRBV12-3/TRBV12-4|TRBJ2-1|NA|few
CASRSDGHQQFF
TGTGCCAGCAGATCTGACGGGCACCAACAGTTCTTC
>TRBV18|TRBJ2-5|NA|NA
CASSPKQHQETQYF
TGTGCCAGCTCACCAAAACAGCACCAAGAGACCCAGTACTTC
>TRBV24-1|TRBJ2-1|NA|NA
CATSDNYNEQFF
TGTGCCACCAGTGATAACTACAATGAGCAGTTCTTC
>TRBV7-9|TRBJ2-5|NA|many
CASSLMGVQETQYF
TGTGCCAGCAGCTTAATGGGGGTTCAAGAGACCCAGTACTTC
>TRBV29-1|TRBJ2-3|TRBD2|NA
CSVKLADWGADTQYF
TGCAGCGTTAAACTAGCGGATTGGGGCGCAGATACGCAGTATTTT
>TRBV20-1|TRBJ2-1|TRBD2|few
CSARSSSGRHHEQFF
TGCAGTGCTAGAAGCTCTAGCGGGAGGCACCATGAGCAGTTCTTC
>TRBV12-3/TRBV12-4|TRBJ2-3|NA|many
CASSSNDRRDTQYF
TGTGCCAGCAGTTCTAACGATCGCAGAGATACGCAGTATTTT
>TRBV5-6|TRBJ2-7|NA|NA
CASSLGITSYEQYF
TGTGCCAGCAGCTTGGGTATTACCTCCTACGAGCAGTACTTC
>TRBV5-1|TRBJ2-1|TRBD2|few
CASSSTSGGENNEQFF
TGCGCCAGCAGCTCTACTAGCGGGGGGGAGAACAATGAGCAGTTCTTC
>TRBV7-9|TRBJ1-1|NA|NA
CASSFYRGGTEAFF
TGTGCCAGCAGCTTTTATAGGGGAGGCACTGAAGCTTTCTTT
>TRBV5-1|TRBJ2-3|NA|many
CASSSTGARADTQYF
TGCGCCAGCAGCTCAACGGGGGCGAGGGCAGATACGCAGTATTTT
>TRBV5-1|TRBJ2-7|TRBD1|NA
CASSLLGQGAYEQYF
TGCGCCAGCAGTTTACTCGGGCAGGGGGCGTACGAGCAGTACTTC
>TRBV27|TRBJ2-7|NA|few
CASSFGNNGWHEQYF
TGTGCCAGCAGTTTTGGCAACAACGGATGGCACGAGCAGTACTTC
>TRBV25-1|TRBJ2-7|NA|many
CASSVAGTYEQYF
TGTGCCAGCAGTGTGGCGGGGACCTACGAGCAGTACTTC
>TRBV27|TRBJ1-3|TRBD1|many
CASSPGTGGNTIYF
TGTGCCAGCAGTCCCGGGACAGGGGGAAACACCATATATTTT
>TRBV20-1|TRBJ2-1|NA|few
CSARFHVGDEQFF
TGCAGTGCTAGGTTCCATGTCGGGGATGAGCAGTTCTTC
>TRBV21-1|TRBJ1-1|NA|NA
CASSPGRGGEAFF
TGTGCCAGCAGCCCTGGACGGGGAGGTGAAGCTTTCTTT
>TRBV15|TRBJ2-5|NA|NA
CATSRSNQETQYF
TGTGCCACCAGCAGATCAAACCAGGAGACCCAGTACTTC
>TRBV11-1|TRBJ2-1|TRBD2|NA
CASSLARGLAVSYNEQFF
TGTGCCAGCAGCTTAGCTCGGGGACTAGCGGTCTCCTACAATGAGCAGTTCTTC
>TRBV9|TRBJ2-3|NA|NA
CASSVEGGLSTDTQYF
TGTGCCAGCAGCGTAGAAGGAGGACTAAGCACAGATACGCAGTATTTT
>TRBV7-9|TRBJ2-7|NA|few
CASSFGTSFYEQYF
TGTGCCAGCAGCTTTGGGACGTCTTTCTACGAGCAGTACTTC
>TRBV6-5|TRBJ2-6|NA|NA
CASSYQGVGANVLTF
TGTGCCAGCAGTTACCAGGGTGTAGGGGCCAACGTCCTGACTTTC
>TRBV2|TRBJ2-1|NA|NA
CASSEAGGLGQFF
TGTGCCAGCAGTGAAGCAGGCGGATTGGGGCAGTTCTTC
>TRBV27|TRBJ1-1|NA|few
CASSPRDVNTEAFF
TGTGCCAGCAGTCCCAGGGACGTCAACACTGAAGCTTTCTTT
>TRBV4-3|TRBJ2-2|NA|NA
CASSQVGTTGELFF
TGCGCCAGCAGCCAAGTGGGGACGACCGGGGAGCTGTTTTTT
>TRBV20-1|TRBJ2-2|TRBD2|NA
CSAPRLAGITGELFF
TGCAGTGCTCCCAGACTAGCGGGAATCACCGGGGAGCTGTTTTTT
>TRBV10-2|TRBJ2-1|NA|few
CASGDSPGSSFKNEQFF
TGCGCCAGCGGCGACAGCCCGGGGAGCTCCTTTAAAAATGAGCAGTTCTTC
>TRBV20-1|TRBJ2-7|TRBD2|few
CSASWVAGAPSLEQYF
TGCAGTGCCAGCTGGGTAGCGGGGGCCCCGAGCCTCGAGCAGTACTTC
>TRBV6-1|TRBJ2-6|NA|few
CAAGSSGANVLTF
TGTGCCGCCGGGAGCTCTGGGGCCAACGTCCTGACTTTC
>TRBV6-2/TRBV6-3|TRBJ2-5|NA|many
CASSYSSGRWETQYF
TGTGCCAGCAGTTACTCGAGCGGGCGATGGGAGACCCAGTACTTC
>TRBV2|TRBJ2-6|NA|NA
CAIRLGGPLVAGANVLTF
TGTGCCATCAGATTGGGTGGGCCCCTGGTTGCTGGGGCCAACGTCCTGACTTTC
>TRBV12-3/TRBV12-4|TRBJ2-7|NA|NA
CASSTVQGSYEQYF
TGTGCCAGCAGTACAGTTCAGGGCAGCTACGAGCAGTACTTC
>TRBV5-5|TRBJ2-1|TRBD2|NA
CASSLQAGAYNEQFF
TGTGCCAGCAGCCTCCAGGCGGGAGCCTACAATGAGCAGTTCTTC
>TRBV9|TRBJ2-1|TRBD2|NA
CASSVAGGQSNEQFF
TGTGCCAGCAGCGTAGCGGGGGGGCAAAGCAATGAGCAGTTCTTC
>TRBV10-3|TRBJ1-1|TRBD1|NA
CAIQGTGNTEAFF
TGTGCCATCCAAGGGACAGGGAACACTGAAGCTTTCTTT
>TRBV20-1|TRBJ2-7|TRBD2|few
CSASKREGRHEQYF
TGCAGTGCTAGTAAGCGGGAGGGCCGCCACGAGCAGTACTTC
>TRBV7-9|TRBJ2-6|NA|few
CASSLGGLGSGANVLTF
TGTGCCAGCAGCTTAGGGGGCCTCGGCTCTGGGGCCAACGTCCTGACTTTC
>TRBV12-3/TRBV12-4|TRBJ1-2|NA|NA
CASTWGFYGYTF
TGTGCCAGCACTTGGGGTTTCTATGGCTACACCTTC
>TRBV28|TRBJ2-7|TRBD1|few
CASSPNRGRTYEQYF
TGTGCCAGCAGTCCCAACAGGGGTCGGACCTACGAGCAGTACTTC
>TRBV6-5|TRBJ2-7|NA|few
CASSYSKGRYEQYF
TGTGCCAGCAGTTACTCGAAGGGCAGGTACGAGCAGTACTTC
>TRBV20-1|TRBJ2-1|TRBD2|NA
CSAPGLGRGSYNEQFF
TGCAGTGCTCCGGGACTAGGTCGGGGCTCCTACAATGAGCAGTTCTTC
>TRBV5-1|TRBJ2-1|TRBD2|few
CASKTSGRIHNEQFF
TGCGCCAGCAAGACAAGCGGGAGGATTCACAATGAGCAGTTCTTC
>TRBV5-6|TRBJ2-7|TRBD2|NA
CASSLVEGGRRGYEQYF
TGTGCCAGCAGCTTGGTGGAGGGCGGGAGGAGGGGCTACGAGCAGTACTTC
>TRBV7-3|TRBJ2-1|TRBD2|NA
CASSLIAGGSYNEQFF
TGTGCCAGCAGCTTAATAGCGGGGGGCTCCTACAATGAGCAGTTCTTC
>TRBV21-1|TRBJ1-1|NA|few
CASSKAGQPEGTEAFF
TGTGCCAGCAGCAAAGCGGGACAGCCCGAAGGCACTGAAGCTTTCTTT
>TRBV20-1|TRBJ2-2|TRBD2|few
CSARRTSGRIGELFF
TGCAGTGCTAGACGAACTAGCGGGAGAATCGGGGAGCTGTTTTTT
>TRBV29-1|TRBJ2-3|NA|NA
CSVEGGLTSTDTQYF
TGCAGCGTTGAAGGAGGCTTAACTAGCACAGATACGCAGTATTTT
>TRBV20-1|TRBJ2-3|TRBD2|few
CSARALLAGVDEDTQYF
TGCAGTGCTCGGGCGTTACTAGCGGGAGTCGATGAAGATACGCAGTATTTT
>TRBV10-3|TRBJ2-1|NA|NA
CAISDPGPADSQFF
TGTGCCATCAGCGATCCGGGCCCCGCGGATTCGCAGTTCTTC
>TRBV29-1|TRBJ2-7|TRBD1|NA
CSVVAGTGSFEQYF
TGCAGCGTTGTCGCCGGGACAGGGAGTTTCGAGCAGTACTTC
>TRBV4-3|TRBJ2-2|NA|NA
CASSQVPTGHNTGELFF
TGCGCCAGCAGCCAAGTCCCTACAGGGCACAACACCGGGGAGCTGTTTTTT
>TRBV28|TRBJ2-5|TRBD1|once
CASSLNLDRRYGTQYF
TGTGCCAGCAGTTTAAATTTGGACAGGCGTTACGGGACCCAGTACTTC
>TRBV29-1|TRBJ2-7|NA|many
CSALKSSYEQYF
TGCAGCGCCCTCAAGAGCTCCTACGAGCAGTACTTC
>TRBV7-8|TRBJ2-5|NA|NA
CASSPHIEFQETQYF
TGTGCCAGCAGCCCGCACATCGAATTCCAAGAGACCCAGTACTTC
>TRBV10-3|TRBJ2-2|NA|once
CAISESGRAGELFF
TGTGCCATCAGTGAGTCGGGAAGGGCCGGGGAGCTGTTTTTT
>TRBV19|TRBJ2-7|NA|NA
CASSIGDYYEQYF
TGTGCCAGTAGTATAGGTGACTACTACGAGCAGTACTTC